This TCR beta chain was sequenced in a study of ipilimumab plus nivolumab after autologous stem cell transplantation. The overall study: The DLBCL group included primary refractory and relapsed cases. Notes on the study in general: The authors say TCR, Treg and microbiome findings warrant further study.

Looked up from germline, CDR1 is MNHEY and CDR2 is SMNVEV (reference sequence). This CDR3 is 14 amino acids long. Trimming left V 3 bases short and J 4 bases short, with 11 bases between. Checkpoint therapy with ipilimumab 1 mg/kg began 14 to 28 days after transplant. Patients received nivolumab 3 mg/kg at weeks 1, 4, 7, 10, then fortnightly to week 26. This clone is judged medium-sized (0.01 to 0.1%). Its antigen is currently unknown. Other DNA sequences in this sample translate to the same CDR3. Sequencing was performed with immunoSEQ multiplex PCR; in TCRdb, only in-frame clones are kept and a portion is missing. The table records approximately 15,000 clones, approximately 79% of them present only once.

The sequence was collected from a male donor with diffuse large B-cell lymphoma. The material sequenced was PBMCs, taken in a trial of ipilimumab plus nivolumab as post-transplant consolidation. V and J are TRBV27 and TRBJ2-3; a possible D gene is TRBD1 (6 bases). The CDR3 loop is CASSLVQGADTQYF. The CDR3 DNA sequence: TGTGCCAGCAGTTTGGTACAGGGAGCAGATACGCAGTATTTT.